The present T cell receptor beta chain was sequenced within a study of T-cell reconstitution after alpha-beta-depleted transplantation in children. This clonotype was found a few times. CDR1 is SGHRS and CDR2 is YFSETQ in the germline V gene. CDR3 length equals 14 residues. Between the trimmed V and J ends, which lost 4 bases and 4 bases, there was a span of 14 bases. Unique molecular identifiers were used to barcode this TCRbeta library. TCRdb used MiXCR to reprocess the PCR reads, holding one entry per CDR3 protein. The table lists some 500,000 distinct CDR3 sequences, about 17% of them singletons. The source of this sequence is a human donor who donated a stem cell graft to a child with acute lymphoblastic leukemia. The chain joins TRBV5-1 to TRBJ1-2; D ambiguous. Source: PBMCs from the stem cell graft donor, taken from the stem cell graft. Written as DNA, the CDR3 is TGCGCCAGCAGCCCCCGGACCGTTGTCTATGGCTACACCTTC. It codes for CASSPRTVVYGYTF.